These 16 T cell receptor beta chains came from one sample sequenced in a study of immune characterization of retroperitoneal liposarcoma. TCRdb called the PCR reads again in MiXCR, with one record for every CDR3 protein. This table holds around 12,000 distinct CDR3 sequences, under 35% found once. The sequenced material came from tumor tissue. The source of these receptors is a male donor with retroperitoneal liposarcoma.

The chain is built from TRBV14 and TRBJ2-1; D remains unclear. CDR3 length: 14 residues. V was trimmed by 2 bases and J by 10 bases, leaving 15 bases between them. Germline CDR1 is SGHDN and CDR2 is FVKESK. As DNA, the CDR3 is TGTGCCAGCAGCCAACGAGAGGTTTCCTACGAGCAGTTCTTC. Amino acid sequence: CASSQREVSYEQFF.

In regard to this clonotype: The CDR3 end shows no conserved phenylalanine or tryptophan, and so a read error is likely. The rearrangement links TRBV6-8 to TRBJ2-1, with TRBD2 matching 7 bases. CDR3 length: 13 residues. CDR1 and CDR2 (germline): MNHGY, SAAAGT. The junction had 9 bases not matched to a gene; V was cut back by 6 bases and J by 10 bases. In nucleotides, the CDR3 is TGTGCCAGCAGCCCCGGCGGGAGCTACGAGCAGTTCTCC. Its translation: CASSPGGSYEQFS.

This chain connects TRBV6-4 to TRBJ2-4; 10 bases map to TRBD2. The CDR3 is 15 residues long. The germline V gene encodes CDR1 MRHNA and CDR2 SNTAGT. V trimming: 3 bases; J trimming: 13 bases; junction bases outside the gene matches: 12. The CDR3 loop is CASSEASGGAREQYF. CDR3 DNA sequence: TGTGCCAGCAGTGAGGCCAGCGGGGGGGCGAGGGAGCAGTACTTC.

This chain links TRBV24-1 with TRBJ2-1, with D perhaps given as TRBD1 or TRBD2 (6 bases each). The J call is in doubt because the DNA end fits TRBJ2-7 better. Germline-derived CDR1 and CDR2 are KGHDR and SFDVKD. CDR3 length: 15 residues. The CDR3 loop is CATAQGTHSYNEQYF. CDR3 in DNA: TGTGCCACTGCCCAGGGGACTCACTCCTACAATGAGCAGTACTTC.

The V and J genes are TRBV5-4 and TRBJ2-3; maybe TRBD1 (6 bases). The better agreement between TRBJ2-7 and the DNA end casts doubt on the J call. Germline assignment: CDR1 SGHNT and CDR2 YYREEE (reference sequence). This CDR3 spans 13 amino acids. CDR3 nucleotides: TGTGCCAGCAGCTTGCTGGGGGCGGACGAGCAGTACTTC. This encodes CASSLLGADEQYF.

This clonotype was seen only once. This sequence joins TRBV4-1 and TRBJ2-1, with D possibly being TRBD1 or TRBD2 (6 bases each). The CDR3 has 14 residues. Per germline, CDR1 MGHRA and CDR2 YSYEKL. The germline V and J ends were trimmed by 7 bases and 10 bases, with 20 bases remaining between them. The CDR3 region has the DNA TGCGCCAGCAACCTAGGGGGGTTGGGGGACGAGCAGTTCTTC. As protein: CASNLGGLGDEQFF.

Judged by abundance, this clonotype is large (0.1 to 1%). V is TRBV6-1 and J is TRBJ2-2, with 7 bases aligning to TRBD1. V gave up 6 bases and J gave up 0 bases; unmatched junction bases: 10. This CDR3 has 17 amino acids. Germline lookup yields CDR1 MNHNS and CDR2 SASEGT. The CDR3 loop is CASSSDAGTANTGELFF. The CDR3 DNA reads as TGTGCCAGCAGCTCGGACGCCGGGACAGCGAACACCGGGGAGCTGTTTTTT.

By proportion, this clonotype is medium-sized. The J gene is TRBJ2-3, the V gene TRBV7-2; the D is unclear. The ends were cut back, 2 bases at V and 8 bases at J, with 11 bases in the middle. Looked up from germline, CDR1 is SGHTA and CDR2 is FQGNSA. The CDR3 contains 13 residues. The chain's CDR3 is CASSLSGEGTQYF. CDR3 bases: TGTGCCAGCAGCTTAAGTGGGGAAGGTACGCAGTATTTT. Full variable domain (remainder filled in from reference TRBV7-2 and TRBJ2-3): GAGVSQSPSNKVTEKGKDVELRCDPISGHTALYWYRQSLGQGLEFLIYFQGNSAPDKSGLPSDRFSAERTGGSVSTLTIQRTQQEDSAVYLCASSLSGEGTQYFGPGTRLTVL.

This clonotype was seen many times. The CDR3 bases are TGTGCCAGCAGTTTACCCGGGGAGCAGTACTTC. It specifies CASSLPGEQYF. This chain connects TRBV12-3 or TRBV12-4 to TRBJ2-4, with a weak D call TRBD2 (5 bases). Between the trimmed V and J ends, which lost 2 bases and 13 bases, there was a span of 9 bases. This CDR3 spans 11 amino acids.

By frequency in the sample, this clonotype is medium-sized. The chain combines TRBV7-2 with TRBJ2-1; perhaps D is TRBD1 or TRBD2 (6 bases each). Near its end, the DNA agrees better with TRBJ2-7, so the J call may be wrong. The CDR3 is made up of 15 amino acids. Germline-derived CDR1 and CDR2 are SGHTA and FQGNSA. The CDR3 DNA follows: TGTGCCAGCAGCTTAGACAACGGGGGCTACAATGAGCAGTACTTC. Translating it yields CASSLDNGGYNEQYF.

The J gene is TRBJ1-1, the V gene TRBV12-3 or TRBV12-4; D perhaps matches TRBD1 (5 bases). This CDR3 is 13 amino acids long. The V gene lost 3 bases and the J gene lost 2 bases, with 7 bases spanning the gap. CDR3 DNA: TGTGCCAGCAGTTTGAGGGGTAACACTGAAGCTTTCTTT. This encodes CASSLRGNTEAFF.

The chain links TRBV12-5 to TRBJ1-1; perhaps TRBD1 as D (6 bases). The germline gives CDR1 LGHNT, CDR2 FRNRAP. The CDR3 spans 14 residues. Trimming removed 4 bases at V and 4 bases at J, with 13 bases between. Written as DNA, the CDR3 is TGTGCTAGTGGTTCCCAGGGGTATGGCACTGAAGCTTTCTTT. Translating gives CASGSQGYGTEAFF.

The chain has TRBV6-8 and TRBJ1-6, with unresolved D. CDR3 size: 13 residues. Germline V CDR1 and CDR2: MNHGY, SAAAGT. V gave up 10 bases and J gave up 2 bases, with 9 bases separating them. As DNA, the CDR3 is TGTGCCACTTCCTCGGCCTATAATTCACCCCTCCACTTT. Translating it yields CATSSAYNSPLHF.

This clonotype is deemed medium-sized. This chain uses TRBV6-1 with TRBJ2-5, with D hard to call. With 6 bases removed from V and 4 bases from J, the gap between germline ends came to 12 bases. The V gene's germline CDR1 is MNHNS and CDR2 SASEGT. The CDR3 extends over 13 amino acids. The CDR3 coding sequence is TGTGCCAGCAGCTGGGGTATCCGAGAGACCCAGTACTTC. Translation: CASSWGIRETQYF.

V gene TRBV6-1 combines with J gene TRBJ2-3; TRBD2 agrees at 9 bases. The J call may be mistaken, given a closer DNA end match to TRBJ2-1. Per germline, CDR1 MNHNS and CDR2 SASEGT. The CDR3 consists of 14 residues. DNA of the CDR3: TGTGCCAGCAGCCGGACTAGCGCTGGAATCGAGCAGTTCTTC. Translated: CASSRTSAGIEQFF.

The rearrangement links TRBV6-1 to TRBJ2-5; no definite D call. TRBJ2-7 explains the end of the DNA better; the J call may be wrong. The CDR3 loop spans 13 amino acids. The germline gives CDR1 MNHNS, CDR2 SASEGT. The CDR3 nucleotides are TGTGCCAGCAGATCTCCAATTTTCTACGAGCAGTACTTC. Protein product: CASRSPIFYEQYF.